Below are 14 T cell receptor beta chains sequenced from a single sample in a study of regulatory T cells in long-lasting Graves disease. CDR3-region Arm-PCR and iRepertoire HTBI primers produced the TCR beta libraries. TCRdb ran MiXCR on the multiplex PCR reads and lists one entry per CDR3 protein. The data show approximately 460,000 distinct CDR3 sequences, roughly 15% seen once. The time point here: newly diagnosed GD, antithyroid drugs for less than 3 months. RNA from PBMCs was the source of the TCR library. These data also formed part of another study, on T cells in Graves' hyperthyroidism and ophthalmopathy.

Sequenced material: peripheral blood mononuclear cells (PBMCs), taken at new diagnosis, from a patient treated with antithyroid drugs. These receptors were collected from a woman in her 30s with Graves disease.

There are many counts of this clonotype. This chain links TRBV14 with TRBJ2-2, with 12 bases lining up with TRBD2. CDR3 length: 16 residues. The V and J ends lost 6 bases and 5 bases, in that order; junction bases with no gene match: 7. Per the germline V gene, CDR1 is SGHDN and CDR2 is FVKESK. CDR3 region: CASSRLLAGGTGELFF. Written as DNA, the CDR3 is TGTGCCAGCAGTCGACTGCTAGCGGGAGGGACCGGGGAGCTGTTTTTT.

In its sample, this clonotype was seen many times. The rearrangement uses TRBV28 and TRBJ1-6; D remains ambiguous. CDR3 length: 16 amino acids. CDR1 and CDR2 (germline): MDHEN, SYDVKM. Trimming pared 3 bases from V and 6 bases from J, leaving 15 bases between. The CDR3 nucleotides read TGTGCCAGCAGTTTGGCCTGGGTGGACCGTAATTCACCCCTCCACTTT. It translates to CASSLAWVDRNSPLHF.

This clonotype was picked up many times. The chain recombines TRBV7-2 with TRBJ2-2; D gene ambiguous. Looked up from germline, CDR1 is SGHTA and CDR2 is FQGNSA. V shed 0 bases and J shed 5 bases, with 7 bases lying between them. The CDR3 runs to 14 residues. The CDR3 reads CASSLAPLTGELFF. The CDR3 DNA sequence: TGTGCCAGCAGCTTAGCGCCCCTTACCGGGGAGCTGTTTTTT.

This clonotype was counted between two and nine times. The chain is built from TRBV20-1 and TRBJ2-7; no clear D. Germline CDR1 reads DFQATT; CDR2 reads SNEGSKA (reference sequence). V lost 0 bases, J lost 3 bases, and 9 bases lay in between. The CDR3 runs to 13 residues. The CDR3, as DNA: TGCAGTGCTAGAGATTATCGTAACTACGAGCAGTACTTC. Its translation is CSARDYRNYEQYF.

The chain links TRBV19 to TRBJ2-1, with 7 bases matching TRBD2. The CDR3 runs 14 residues. V gave up 6 bases and J gave up 4 bases; unmatched junction bases: 6. The germline CDR1 and CDR2 sequences are LNHDA and SQIVND (reference sequence). The CDR3 region has the DNA TGTGCCAGTAGGGGGGGGAGGACATACAATGAGCAGTTCTTC. This sequence encodes CASRGGRTYNEQFF.

J is TRBJ1-5 and V is TRBV6-1; D is uncertain. Trimming removed 7 bases from V and 3 bases from J, with 10 bases in between. This CDR3 has 13 amino acids. The germline CDR1 and CDR2 sequences are MNHNS and SASEGT. CDR3: CASNFVTNQPQHF. The CDR3 DNA follows: TGTGCCAGCAACTTCGTTACCAATCAGCCCCAGCATTTT.

This clonotype was counted many times. This chain joins TRBV20-1 and TRBJ2-7, with 8 bases fitting TRBD1. The length of the CDR3 is 16 residues. Germline V CDR1 and CDR2: DFQATT, SNEGSKA (reference sequence). V dropped 0 bases and J dropped 0; count of bases not matched to a gene: 7. The CDR3 reads CSARDWQGAGSYEQYF. DNA for the CDR3: TGCAGTGCTAGAGATTGGCAGGGGGCAGGCTCCTACGAGCAGTACTTC.

This clonotype was recorded once. The J gene is TRBJ2-1, the V gene TRBV28; D not certain. The CDR3 is 13 amino acids. Looked up from germline, CDR1 is MDHEN and CDR2 is SYDVKM. V lost 1 base and J 9 bases, leaving 10 bases between the germline ends. CDR3 loop: CASSLLYLAEQFF. The CDR3 bases are TGTGCCAGCAGTTTATTATACCTGGCTGAGCAGTTCTTC.

This clonotype was found many times. The rearrangement uses TRBV28 and TRBJ1-1; possible D gene TRBD1, 6 bases. The V end lost 6 bases, the J end lost 4 bases, and 12 bases lay between the germline ends. This CDR3 has 13 residues. The germline CDR1 and CDR2 sequences are MDHEN and SYDVKM. The CDR3 sequence: CASRQGGSTEAFF. DNA of the CDR3: TGTGCCAGCAGACAGGGCGGGTCCACTGAAGCTTTCTTT.

This clonotype was detected ten times or more. This chain joins TRBV10-3 and TRBJ2-7; 8 nucleotides match TRBD2. CDR3 size: 15 residues. From germline, CDR1 is ENHRY and CDR2 SYGVKD. Trimming removed 3 bases from V and 2 bases from J; junction bases left unmatched: 6. The CDR3 loop is CAISEGSGIPYEQYF. The CDR3 DNA sequence: TGTGCCATCAGTGAAGGTAGCGGGATACCCTACGAGCAGTACTTC.

This clonotype was seen at least ten times. The J gene is TRBJ1-2, the V gene TRBV30, with D uncertain. The V end was cut by 8 bases, the J end by 6 bases, with 22 bases between. The CDR3 is 14 amino acids. Germline V gives CDR1 GTSNPN, CDR2 SVGIG (reference sequence). Written as DNA, the CDR3 is TGTGCCGGAAACGACCGAAGACAACTAAATGGCTACACCTTC. This gives the protein CAGNDRRQLNGYTF.

This clonotype appeared a few times. A much larger clone is a single base away; this may be a read error. The J gene is TRBJ1-2, the V gene TRBV18, with D unresolved. The CDR3 runs to 14 residues. The germline CDR1 and CDR2 sequences are KGHSH and LQKENI. As DNA, the CDR3 is TGTGCCAGCTCACCACGGGAGGTACTGAATGGCTCCACCTTC. Protein sequence: CASSPREVLNGSTF.

The chain carries TRBV4-3 and TRBJ1-4; maybe TRBD1 (6 bases). CDR3 length: 17 residues. The germline gives CDR1 LGHNA, CDR2 YSLEER. Trimming removed 1 base at V and 4 bases at J, with 16 bases between. The CDR3 protein is CASSQGLTGPLNEKLFF. CDR3 DNA: TGCGCCAGCAGCCAAGGACTCACAGGGCCCCTTAATGAAAAACTGTTTTTT.

This clonotype was seen repeatedly, ten times or more. The chain carries TRBV11-2 and TRBJ2-2; D is unresolved. Germline CDR1 SGHAT, CDR2 FQNNGV. CDR3 length: 12 amino acids. Between the trimmed V and J ends, which lost 1 base and 9 bases, there was a span of 6 bases. CDR3 residues: CASSLVWWELFF. Written as DNA, the CDR3 is TGTGCCAGCAGCTTAGTTTGGTGGGAGCTGTTTTTT.